These 31 T cell receptor beta chains came from one sample sequenced in a study of cytomegalovirus exposure and HLA in healthy donors. This PCR relied on a set of 60 Vbeta primers and 13 Jbeta primers. TCRdb's copy holds only in-frame clones and misses some; the assay was immunoSEQ multiplex PCR. The sample has about 120,000 clones; 8.5% to 9% are singletons. Source material: PBMCs. These receptor sequences come from a woman aged 40-49 years in good health and CMV-seropositive.

This chain uses TRBV10-1 with TRBJ2-2; no clear D. Trimming removed 0 bases from V and 4 bases from J, with 3 bases in between. The CDR3 sequence is 13 residues long. CDR1 is WNHNN, CDR2 SYGVQD, per germline (reference sequence). CDR3 amino acids: CASSESATGELFF. The CDR3 bases are TGCGCCAGCAGTGAGTCAGCCACCGGGGAGCTGTTTTTT.

In the case of this clone: The identical CDR3 is also encoded by other nucleotide sequences in the sample. The V gene is TRBV19, the J gene TRBJ1-1; the D gene is possibly TRBD1 (5 bases). V was clipped by 3 bases and J by 3 bases, with 5 bases between them. The CDR3 is 12 residues long. CDR1 LNHDA and CDR2 SQIVND come from the germline V gene (reference sequence). This chain's CDR3 is CASSIRDTEAFF. In nucleotides, the CDR3 is TGTGCCAGTAGTATCAGGGACACTGAAGCTTTCTTT.

Turning to this clone: The sample carries other DNA sequences with the same CDR3. This chain links TRBV4-2 with TRBJ1-2, with TRBD1 matching over 9 bases. This CDR3 spans 15 amino acids. The V gene end was trimmed by 0 bases and the J gene end by 5 bases; junction bases not matched to a gene: 4. Looked up from germline, CDR1 is LGHNA and CDR2 is YNFKEQ. The CDR3 DNA reads as TGTGCCAGCAGCCAAGAAGGACAGGGGAGGTATGGCTACACCTTC. Its protein is CASSQEGQGRYGYTF.

This chain links TRBV30 with TRBJ2-3; 16 nucleotides match TRBD2. CDR1 and CDR2 from the germline V gene are GTSNPN and SVGIG (reference sequence). J was trimmed by 3 bases and V by 0 bases; bases with no gene match: 3. The CDR3 runs to 17 residues. The CDR3 DNA follows: TGTGCCTGGAGTGTAGGGACTAGCGGGGGGGAAACAGATACGCAGTATTTT. It translates to CAWSVGTSGGETDTQYF.

CDR3 nucleotides: TGTGCCAGCTCACTCAGCGGGGGTAGCAATCAGCCCCAGCATTTT. It is translated as CASSLSGGSNQPQHF. V gene TRBV18 combines with J gene TRBJ1-5, with D perhaps TRBD1 (5 bases). Trimming pared 4 bases from V and 0 bases from J, leaving 10 bases between. This CDR3 comprises 15 residues. Per the germline V gene, CDR1 is KGHSH and CDR2 is LQKENI.

This sequence joins TRBV6-1 and TRBJ1-3; D uncertain. CDR3 size: 15 residues. CDR1 and CDR2 from the germline V gene are MNHNS and SASEGT. V shed 1 base and J shed 7 bases, with 14 bases lying between them. This CDR3 reads CASSEDGGVWNTIYF. DNA of the CDR3: TGTGCCAGCAGTGAAGACGGCGGTGTGTGGAACACCATATATTTT.

This clone has just one count. One junction end does not reproduce the germline sequence, and a read error may be involved. CDR3 in DNA: TGTGCCAGCAGCCCTAGGGTCAGGGAAACTGCAGCTTTCTTT. Translation: CASSPRVRETAAFF. This rearrangement joins TRBV7-2 to TRBJ1-1; D possibly corresponds to TRBD1 (5 bases). CDR1 and CDR2 (germline): SGHTA, FQGNSA. The CDR3 sequence is 14 residues long.

The chain couples TRBV6-1 to TRBJ2-1, with 10 nucleotides matching TRBD2. The V gene's germline CDR1 is MNHNS and CDR2 SASEGT. With 4 bases clipped from V and 0 bases from J, the junction kept 6 bases outside the gene matches. CDR3 length: 17 residues. The CDR3 sequence is CASSVSGGQSSYNEQFF. In DNA form, the CDR3 reads TGTGCCAGCAGTGTTAGCGGGGGGCAGAGCTCCTACAATGAGCAGTTCTTC.

The chain couples TRBV21-1 to TRBJ1-5. TRBV21-1 is classified as a pseudogene. CDR3 length: 11 amino acids. CDR3 in DNA: TGTGCCAGCACCTTAAATCAGCCCCAGCATTTT. Encoded protein: CASTLNQPQHF.

This clone was picked up a small number of times. This chain joins TRBV5-1 and TRBJ1-6, with D possibly TRBD1 on 5 matching bases. The CDR3 consists of 17 residues. V was pared by 1 base and J by 6 bases, with 17 bases between. Germline CDR1 SGHRS, CDR2 YFSETQ. CDR3: CASSLRREGASNSPLHF. The CDR3 DNA is TGCGCCAGCAGCTTGCGAAGGGAAGGGGCTTCTAATTCACCCCTCCACTTT.

The rearrangement links TRBV15 to TRBJ1-5; no reliable D call. There are 16 residues in the CDR3. V lost 5 bases and J lost 0, with 14 bases in between. Germline CDR1 reads LNHNV; CDR2 reads YYDKDF (reference sequence). DNA for the CDR3: TGTGCCACCAGCCCTACTGGGGAGGGTAGCAATCAGCCCCAGCATTTT. Protein product: CATSPTGEGSNQPQHF.

This chain joins TRBV30 and TRBJ2-5, with D perhaps matching TRBD2 (5 bases). The CDR3 sequence is 14 residues long. Germline V lookup: CDR1 GTSNPN, CDR2 SVGIG (reference sequence). V lost 1 base and J 4 bases, leaving 13 bases between the germline ends. The CDR3 spells CAWSGTAGGETQYF. In nucleotides, the CDR3 is TGTGCCTGGAGTGGGACCGCTGGAGGAGAGACCCAGTACTTC.

This clone was seen a few times. The gene calls are TRBV29-1 and TRBJ1-1; 9 nucleotides align to TRBD1. The V gene end was trimmed by 7 bases and the J gene end by 0 bases; junction bases not matched to a gene: 3. The CDR3 is made up of 13 amino acids. Looked up from germline, CDR1 is SQVTM and CDR2 is ANQGSEA. The CDR3 coding sequence is TGCAGCGCCTGGGACAGGGTGAACACTGAAGCTTTCTTT. This encodes CSAWDRVNTEAFF.

CDR3 sequence: CASKVTGRRGYTF. CDR3 nucleotides: TGTGCCAGCAAAGTGACAGGGCGCCGCGGCTACACCTTC. The V call is TRBV2, the J call TRBJ1-2; 7 bases agree with TRBD1. The CDR3 covers 13 residues. Germline-derived CDR1 and CDR2 are SNHLY and FYNNEI. V was pared by 7 bases and J by 8 bases, with 10 bases of the junction left unmatched. The full variable domain, its missing parts supplied by reference TRBV2 and TRBJ1-2, is EPEVTQTPSHQVTQMGQEVILRCVPISNHLYFYWYRQILGQKVEFLVSFYNNEISEKSEIFDDQFSVERPDGSNFTLKIRSTKLEDSAMYFCASKVTGRRGYTFGSGTRLTVV.

Only a few counts were recorded for this clone. At the DNA level, this CDR3 is encoded by other sequences in the same sample as well. The rearrangement links TRBV30 to TRBJ1-5; D perhaps matches TRBD1 (5 bases). There are 13 residues in the CDR3. CDR1 GTSNPN and CDR2 SVGIG come from the germline V gene (reference sequence). Trimming took 0 bases from V and 4 from J, leaving 7 bases between them. The CDR3: CAWSVRGNQPQHF. The CDR3 region has the DNA TGTGCCTGGAGTGTACGGGGGAATCAGCCCCAGCATTTT.

This clone was observed a few times. The rearrangement joins TRBV2 to TRBJ2-2; tentative D call: TRBD2 (7 bases). Trimming took 3 bases from V and 7 from J, leaving 15 bases between them. The CDR3 extends over 15 amino acids. Germline lookup yields CDR1 SNHLY and CDR2 FYNNEI. The CDR3 region is CASSEEGGVYGELFF. In DNA, the CDR3 is TGTGCCAGCAGTGAGGAGGGGGGGGTATACGGGGAGCTGTTTTTT.

In its sample, this clone was seen a few times. Only one base separates this from a far larger clonotype, so it likely reflects a read error. The sample holds other DNA sequences that translate to the same CDR3. V and J are TRBV27 and TRBJ1-1; 9 nucleotides match TRBD1. The J segment lost 1 base and the V segment lost 6 bases, leaving 6 bases of the junction unmatched. CDR1 MNHEY and CDR2 SMNVEV come from the germline V gene (reference sequence). The CDR3 length is 15 residues. CDR3 amino acids: CASSTGQGENTEAFF. The CDR3, as DNA: TGTGCCAGCAGCACGGGACAGGGAGAGAACACTGAAGCTTTCTTT.

This clone was recorded a few times. This chain's CDR3 is CASSVGTRSAADTQYF. Here the CDR3 DNA reads TGTGCCAGCAGCGTTGGGACTAGATCTGCAGCAGATACGCAGTATTTT. The chain joins TRBV9 to TRBJ2-3; TRBD2 agrees at 8 bases. This CDR3 has 16 residues. Germline CDR1 is SGDLS and CDR2 is YYNGEE. V lost 2 bases and J lost 4; bases outside the gene matches: 9. Full variable domain (remainder filled in from reference TRBV9 and TRBJ2-3): DSGVTQTPKHLITATGQRVTLRCSPRSGDLSVYWYQQSLDQGLQFLIQYYNGEERAKGNILERFSAQQFPDLHSELNLSSLELGDSALYFCASSVGTRSAADTQYFGPGTRLTVL.

The chain joins TRBV19 to TRBJ2-1; 9 bases align to TRBD2. CDR3 length: 15 residues. J gave up 2 bases and V 7 bases, and 6 bases lay outside the gene matches. Per germline, CDR1 LNHDA and CDR2 SQIVND (reference sequence). CDR3 coding DNA: TGTGCCAGTACCATGGGCGGGGGGGCCTACAATGAGCAGTTCTTC. Its translation: CASTMGGGAYNEQFF.

The gene calls are TRBV5-1 and TRBJ1-1; D might be TRBD1 (5 bases). Trimming pared 2 bases from V and 4 bases from J, leaving 18 bases between. Germline CDR1 reads SGHRS; CDR2 reads YFSETQ. The CDR3 is made up of 16 amino acids. The CDR3 nucleotides are TGCGCCAGCAGCTTTTCAGGGACCTGGGGGGGCACTGAAGCTTTCTTT. Its translation: CASSFSGTWGGTEAFF.

This chain joins TRBV5-8 and TRBJ2-7; 11 nucleotides align to TRBD1. V gave up 3 bases and J gave up 4 bases; unmatched junction bases: 3. CDR1 SGHTS and CDR2 YDEGEE come from the germline V gene. This CDR3 region has 14 residues. The CDR3 nucleotides are TGTGCCAGCAGCTGGACAGGGGGCGCTTACGAGCAGTACTTC. It translates to CASSWTGGAYEQYF. Full variable domain (remainder filled in from reference TRBV5-8 and TRBJ2-7): EAGVTQSPTHLIKTRGQQATLRCSPISGHTSVYWYQQALGLGLQFLLWYDEGEERNRGNFPPRFSGRQFPNYSSELNVNALELEDSALYLCASSWTGGAYEQYFGPGTRLTVT.

The sample holds a few counts of this clone. The gene calls are TRBV7-8 and TRBJ2-7, with 10 bases aligning to TRBD1. The germline CDR1 and CDR2 sequences are SGHVS and FQNEAQ. The length of the CDR3 is 17 residues. V was clipped by 4 bases and J by 0 bases; unmatched bases: 9. CDR3 DNA: TGTGCCAGCAGCTCCGGGACAGGGGTCTCCACCTCCTACGAGCAGTACTTC. Protein product: CASSSGTGVSTSYEQYF.

The chain employs TRBV7-2 and TRBJ1-2, with D possibly TRBD1 on 6 matching bases. Germline CDR1 reads SGHTA; CDR2 reads FQGNSA. The CDR3 has 13 residues. The V gene lost 6 bases and the J gene lost 4 bases, with 12 bases spanning the gap. The CDR3 DNA sequence: TGTGCCAGCAGACCAGGGGCGAGCTATGGCTACACCTTC. It translates to CASRPGASYGYTF.

This clone has more than one count but fewer than ten. This chain joins TRBV6-6 and TRBJ2-7, with a tentative D call TRBD1 (6 bases). The germline V gene encodes CDR1 MNHNY and CDR2 SVGAGI (reference sequence). The CDR3 spans 13 residues. The V and J ends lost 2 bases and 5 bases respectively, with 10 bases between them. As DNA, the CDR3 is TGTGCCAGCAGTTACAGGTACAGGGACGAGCAGTACTTC. It specifies CASSYRYRDEQYF.

The rearrangement joins TRBV29-1 to TRBJ2-3; the D gene is possibly TRBD2 (6 bases). The CDR3 is made up of 15 amino acids. Trimming cost V 4 bases and J 2 bases, with 16 bases left between them. Per the germline V gene, CDR1 is SQVTM and CDR2 is ANQGSEA. This CDR3 reads CSVGVESGFTDTQYF. CDR3 nucleotides: TGCAGCGTTGGGGTTGAGAGCGGGTTCACAGATACGCAGTATTTT.

The chain employs TRBV5-1 and TRBJ1-1, with D possibly TRBD1 on 6 matching bases. V was shortened by 4 bases and J by 11 bases, with 24 bases between the two germline ends. CDR3 size: 15 residues. CDR1 SGHRS and CDR2 YFSETQ come from the germline V gene. This CDR3 is CASSLGGQPTDDAFF. As DNA, the CDR3 is TGCGCCAGCAGCCTTGGAGGACAGCCCACTGATGATGCTTTCTTT. Based on the CDR3 plus reference TRBV5-1 and TRBJ1-1, the full variable domain is KAGVTQTPRYLIKTRGQQVTLSCSPISGHRSVSWYQQTPGQGLQFLFEYFSETQRNKGNFPGRFSGRQFSNSRSEMNVSTLELGDSALYLCASSLGGQPTDDAFFGQGTRLTVV.

This chain connects TRBV6-5 to TRBJ1-2, with D possibly TRBD1 on 6 matching bases. The germline CDR1 and CDR2 sequences are MNHEY and SVGAGI. Trimming shortened V by 5 bases and J by 2 bases, and 15 bases separated the two germline ends. The CDR3 sequence is 15 residues long. The CDR3 coding sequence is TGTGCCAGCAGTAACGGACAGCCTCGAAACTATGGCTACACCTTC. Residues: CASSNGQPRNYGYTF.

CDR3 region: CASSLAGWDRNTGELFF. The CDR3 nucleotides read TGCGCCAGCAGCTTGGCAGGGTGGGACAGGAACACCGGGGAGCTGTTTTTT. This rearrangement joins TRBV5-1 to TRBJ2-2, with 7 nucleotides matching TRBD1. The CDR3 has 17 amino acids. Germline V CDR1 and CDR2: SGHRS, YFSETQ. V lost 0 bases and J lost 1; bases outside the gene matches: 6.

This clone occurred a few times. The chain combines TRBV18 with TRBJ1-4; 8 bases are shared with TRBD1. The CDR3 loop spans 13 amino acids. V shed 5 bases and J 11 bases; nucleotides not matched to a gene: 7. Germline CDR1 KGHSH, CDR2 LQKENI. In nucleotides, the CDR3 is TGTGCCAGCTCATTCCAGGGGGCTCGGAAACTGTTTTTT. Its protein is CASSFQGARKLFF.

The CDR3 here is CASSLNGVPVLTF. The CDR3 DNA follows: TGTGCCAGCAGTTTAAACGGGGTCCCGGTCCTGACTTTC. This rearrangement joins TRBV27 to TRBJ2-6; possibly TRBD2 for D (5 bases). Trimming stripped 2 bases from V and 13 bases from J, with 12 bases between. Per the germline V gene, CDR1 is MNHEY and CDR2 is SMNVEV (reference sequence). The CDR3 spans 13 residues.

This clone was detected only a few times. The chain has TRBV7-2 and TRBJ2-5; D is undetermined. Germline assignment: CDR1 SGHTA and CDR2 FQGNSA. V was trimmed by 1 base and J by 3 bases, leaving 6 bases between them. The CDR3 sequence is 13 residues long. In nucleotides, the CDR3 is TGTGCCAGCAGCTTAGGGCCAGAAGAGACCCAGTACTTC. It translates to CASSLGPEETQYF.